This T cell receptor beta chain was recorded in a study of cytomegalovirus exposure and HLA in healthy donors (dated by TCRdb to 2016 to 2017). General notes on the study: An earlier analysis of some 600 of the donors reported approximately 300 Gb of sequence data and 100 million to 120 million unique TCR beta sequences obtained from about 200 million T cells. Roughly 320 gigabases of sequencing data and around 80 million unique TCR sequences made up an early release that covered fewer than 650 HLA-typed donors. Of the roughly 400 genotyped donors, about 84% fell in the genetic ancestry cluster associated with self-reported Caucasian donors. The study aimed to test whether cataloging public T cell receptors could reveal signatures of past pathogen exposure. The T cell repertoires of some 700 subjects were profiled by immunosequencing and related to cytomegalovirus serostatus. In addition to the first cohort of 666 subjects, a separate validation cohort of about 120 different subjects was used. The study combined high-throughput TCR immunosequencing, statistical association of individual TCRs with disease status, and machine learning to predict cytomegalovirus infection status. To study patterns of TCR occurrence, a later analysis re-analyzed previously published TCR beta repertoires from more than 550 donors and added high-resolution HLA genotyping. The later analysis used no new phenotypic data to find candidate immune exposures, relying instead on TCR beta sequences and their occurrence across donors. To decide whether each TCR beta V gene segment behaved as functional or pseudogenic, an earlier analysis of approximately 600 of the donors relied on high-throughput TCR beta sequencing. Donor age, sex, ethnicity and CMV serostatus were compiled alongside the repertoire data. In a later genetic analysis, genome-wide SNP genotypes for about three fifths of the roughly 670 donors were used, and that subset was treated as a discovery cohort. Every repertoire in the discovery cohort had been generated on one and the same sequencing platform. Class I and class II HLA loci were covered by the typing at four-digit resolution. Typing coverage differed by locus: A, B, C, DRB1 and DQB1 were typed in roughly 620-630 donors, DQA1 in about 510, DPA1 in around 580, and DPB1 in 450 to 490. Because of strong linkage in the cohort, roughly five DR-DQ haplotypes were treated as single units for association and clustering. Across 300 to 400 genotyped donors of the cohort, an average of about 240,000 unique TCR beta nucleotide sequences per donor were sequenced, and around 20% of those sequences were non-productive.

Note on this clone: Its binding antigen is unknown. The sample holds no much larger clone one base away, and base qualities are not on file.

In total, 600 or so healthy bone marrow donors made up the cohort. All cohort members were sampled while nominally healthy, although unrecorded immune exposures were likely present. The donor tested CMV seropositive and was one of the 289 seropositive cohort members. A peripheral blood sample was provided by each donor, and peripheral blood mononuclear cells were used for TCR beta sequencing. Genomic DNA was extracted from the blood cell samples with the Qiagen DNeasy Blood Extraction Kit. The library was produced with the immunoSEQ multiplex PCR assay. A mixture of 60 forward primers for TCR Vbeta segments and 13 reverse primers for TCR Jbeta segments was used in the multiplex PCR. The CDR3 region of rearranged TCR beta genes was amplified from genomic DNA by a multiplex PCR assay. The Illumina HiSeq System was used to sequence the amplified TCR beta libraries as 87-base-pair reads. For the original study's pipeline: A later analysis counted tens of millions of unique TCR beta chains across the 640 or so repertoires, and around 9.9 million of these chains were shared by at least two donors. Raw reads were error-corrected and collapsed into unique sequences by a nearest-neighbor algorithm in which closely related sequences were merged to remove PCR and sequencing errors. Alignment of CDR3 sequences to IMGT reference sequences was used to assign V, D and J gene segments. For a sequence to be retained, at least a six-nucleotide match to both a V gene segment and a J gene segment was required. Rearrangements were classified as productive when the CDR3 lacked stop codons and remained in frame with V and J, and all other rearrangements were classified as non-productive. CDR3 was defined according to IMGT convention as the region running from the second conserved V-encoded cysteine to the conserved J-encoded phenylalanine. The earlier analysis of about 620 of the donors excluded sequences that lacked an unambiguous match to a single V gene segment. An earlier analysis of approximately 590 of the donors called V segments functional above 56.7% productive rearrangements and segregating when the between-donor standard deviation exceeded 5%. A statistical classification framework was built for diagnosing cytomegalovirus status from the catalog of TCR beta chain sequences. A later analysis assigned V and J genes by comparing TCR nucleotide sequences with IMGT/GENE-DB human TR gene sequences. A later analysis assigned CDR3 sequences and most-parsimonious VDJ recombination scenarios with the TCRdist pipeline. In a later analysis, every TCR beta chain was defined by the combination of its CDR3 amino acid sequence and its V-gene family, and reads without a unique V-gene family were dropped. A later analysis removed roughly 590 highly shared, low-generation-probability nucleotide sequences to deal with suspected cross-contamination and a sequencing artifact. In a later analysis, a clonal expansion index for each public chain was calculated from normalized within-repertoire ranks of inferred template counts. In a later analysis, generation probabilities were computed with a VDJ recombination model fitted to out-of-frame rearrangements, and the resulting probabilities were checked against IGoR. A later analysis scored TCR-TCR, TCR-HLA and TCR-CMV co-occurrence with hypergeometric tests, applying a repertoire-size bias correction to TCR pairs. In a later analysis, false discovery rates were estimated by permuting HLA or CMV assignments 20 times. In a later analysis, co-occurring TCRs were grouped with DBSCAN, and TCRdist sequence similarity was added when clustering was performed within HLA-allele-positive subsets. For co-occurrence clustering, repertoires with fewer than 30,000 or more than 120,000 public chains were excluded, along with 5 or 6 repertoires with anomalous nucleotide sharing. TCRdb provides this immuneACCESS table in a form limited to in-frame rearrangements. Some clones are lacking; in checked studies, under half of them reflect an unresolved V gene, and why the rest are absent is not known. From that table come the V and J calls and clone size; the DNA was used to work out D and trimming. This sample has roughly 120,000 clones in its table, and 60% to 70% of those were observed once. The leading ten clones occupy more than 8% of the sample.

Overall results and qualifications from the work: An earlier analysis of around 500 of the donors showed that most TCR beta V segments appeared in productive rearrangements either about 90% or about 30% of the time, which broadly matched IMGT annotations. CMV serostatus was the only immune exposure information available for the cohort. In both the original and validation cohorts, the classifier was reported to diagnose cytomegalovirus status with high specificity and sensitivity. A later genetic analysis associated a missense DCLRE1C variant with V-gene and J-gene trimming of TCR beta chains, and an independent cohort replicated the association. A further reported finding was that TCR beta sequences accurately predicted the HLA-A and HLA-B alleles for most subjects in the first cohort. Compared with equally common non-associated chains, HLA-associated TCR beta chains in a later analysis were more clonally expanded and had lower generation probabilities. Sequencing depth was assumed to be roughly uniform across donors in the presence/absence analyses, though that assumption may not hold. In the study, 164 TCR beta chains were listed as associated with cytomegalovirus. A later analysis found that most CMV-associated TCR beta chains appeared HLA-restricted, with HLA associations seemingly driven largely by CMV exposure. In this cohort, only TCR beta chains were sequenced, and detectable features were limited by the absence of alpha or paired-chain data. In a later genetic analysis, fewer N-insertions in productive TCRs were reported among donors in an Asian-associated ancestry cluster than the roughly 700-donor mean. Correlated functional status among segregating V segments might be attributable to linkage disequilibrium, but an unknown experimental factor could not be ruled out. The authors suggested that the approach could potentially be generalized to other disease states and immunological phenotypes. When HLA alleles, especially DR and DQ, strongly co-occurred, TCR associations were difficult to assign to individual alleles. A later analysis reported that several top co-occurrence clusters appeared linked to parvovirus B19, influenza, CMV and Epstein-Barr virus. In a later analysis, TCR association rates were found to vary across HLA loci, with the most associated TCRs seen for DRB1 alleles and the fewest for HLA-C alleles. A group of highly shared sequence variants was considered likely to be a technical artifact of the sequencing pipeline. Because counts were too low, about 17 rarely observed V segments, including chromosome 9 orphons, were excluded from the earlier analysis of around 590 of the donors. In a later analysis, some 17,000 TCR beta sequences were associated with specific HLA alleles at a false discovery rate of 0.05. A few of the identified cytomegalovirus-associated TCR beta chains were confirmed in vitro to be specific for cytomegalovirus antigens. Because some donors lacked HLA typing at each locus, the association tests relied only on the typed subset. Most TCR sequences were seen in very few donors, while some public TCRs were found in many individuals.

The sequence derives from a woman between 40 and 50 years old in good health and CMV-seropositive. The sample consisted of PBMCs.

Read as DNA, the sequence is TGTGCCAGCATCGGAGGGCAAGAGACCCAGTACTTC. Its protein product is CASIGGQETQYF. The rearrangement combines TRBV25-1 with TRBJ2-5; the D gene is perhaps TRBD2, on 6 matching bases. The CDR3 numbers 12 residues from cysteine through phenylalanine. Left in the record is the CDR3 DNA by itself, 36 bases read in frame from the first base. V is clipped by 7 bases and J by 2 bases, and the sequence between their germline boundaries is 8 bases long. In the germline V gene, CDR1 corresponds to MGHDK and CDR2 to SYGVNS. The CDR3, completed at both ends by the reference TRBV25-1 and TRBJ2-5 genes, gives the full variable domain EADIYQTPRYLVIGTGKKITLECSQTMGHDKMYWYQQDPGMELHLIHYSYGVNSTEKGDLSSESTVSRIRTEHFPLTLESARPSHTSQYLCASIGGQETQYFGPGTRLLVL.